The rows below give T cell receptor beta chains drawn from one sample of a study of shared clonotypes between healthy human individuals. The data were produced by immunoSEQ multiplex PCR, yet TCRdb's version contains in-frame clones alone and is incomplete. The data hold approximately 1,000,000 clones, with roughly 80% observed a single time. Sequencing used memory CD4+ T cells from PBMCs. These receptors all stem from a man younger than 35 in good health. Some clones in this sample may be carry-over from other donors' samples. The CDR3 runs from the conserved cysteine through the conserved F or W. A D gene is named only where the DNA matches it firmly. Size tells how often a clone was seen (once, few, many) or the class of an expanded clone, and some rows leave it out.

CDR3aa	CDR3nt	v_gene	d_gene	abundance	j_gene
CSVERDLGETQYF	TGCAGCGTTGAACGAGACCTGGGGGAGACCCAGTACTTC	TRBV29-1	.	.	TRBJ2-5
CASSEAPTNYGYTF	TGTGCCAGCAGTGAAGCTCCCACTAACTATGGCTACACCTTC	TRBV6-1	.	.	TRBJ1-2
CASSRGFSSYNEQFF	TGCGCCAGCAGTCGGGGGTTCAGCTCCTACAATGAGCAGTTCTTC	TRBV5-1	.	few	TRBJ2-1
CAWSSSPNTGELFF	TGTGCCTGGAGTTCATCTCCGAACACCGGGGAGCTGTTTTTT	TRBV30	.	.	TRBJ2-2
CASSSWTGGTNEKLFF	TGTGCCAGCAGCTCCTGGACAGGGGGAACTAATGAAAAACTGTTTTTT	TRBV7-9	TRBD1	.	TRBJ1-4
CASIPSRSRYSNQPQHF	TGTGCCAGCATCCCAAGTAGGTCGAGGTATAGCAATCAGCCCCAGCATTTT	TRBV28	.	many	TRBJ1-5
CASSFLGWQPQETQYF	TGTGCCAGCAGCTTCCTCGGTTGGCAGCCCCAAGAGACCCAGTACTTC	TRBV7-8	.	.	TRBJ2-5
CASSQRGTSPTNEKLFF	TGCGCCAGCAGCCAACGTGGGACATCTCCAACTAATGAAAAACTGTTTTTT	TRBV4-3	.	.	TRBJ1-4
CAWSVLGTVNQPQHF	TGTGCCTGGAGTGTACTAGGTACAGTGAATCAGCCCCAGCATTTT	TRBV30	.	.	TRBJ1-5
CASSLNQGASDTQYF	TGTGCCAGCAGCTTAAACCAGGGAGCGTCGGATACGCAGTATTTT	TRBV7-2	.	.	TRBJ2-3
CASSTGTGAEKLFF	TGTGCCAGCAGTACCGGGACAGGGGCCGAAAAACTGTTTTTT	TRBV28	TRBD1	few	TRBJ1-4
CASTQQDPNEQFF	TGTGCCAGCACCCAGCAGGATCCCAATGAGCAGTTCTTC	TRBV2	.	.	TRBJ2-1
CSARYRLAGNEQFF	TGCAGCGCTCGGTATCGGCTAGCGGGGAATGAGCAGTTCTTC	TRBV29-1	TRBD2	.	TRBJ2-1
CAWSVAFREQYF	TGTGCCTGGAGTGTAGCGTTTCGGGAGCAGTACTTC	TRBV30	.	.	TRBJ2-7
CAISPGSADTQYF	TGTGCCATCAGTCCAGGGAGCGCAGATACGCAGTATTTT	TRBV10-3	.	once	TRBJ2-3
CATSRGTLAFF	TGTGCCACCAGCAGAGGGACTTTAGCTTTCTTT	TRBV15	.	.	TRBJ1-1
CASSPPSQGAVYGYTF	TGTGCCAGCAGTCCCCCTTCACAGGGGGCGGTCTATGGCTACACCTTC	TRBV28	TRBD1	.	TRBJ1-2
CASSRGDTDTQYF	TGTGCCAGCAGCAGGGGTGACACAGATACGCAGTATTTT	TRBV9	.	.	TRBJ2-3
CASIVGGARRTEAFF	TGTGCCAGCATCGTAGGTGGGGCCCGTCGCACTGAAGCTTTCTTT	TRBV28	.	.	TRBJ1-1
CASSLGRQNTEAFF	TGTGCCAGCAGTTTGGGCAGACAGAACACTGAAGCTTTCTTT	TRBV28	.	.	TRBJ1-1
CASSDPDWLQEKLFF	TGTGCCAGCAGTGATCCGGACTGGCTACAGGAAAAACTGTTTTTT	TRBV6-1	.	.	TRBJ1-4
CATRTAPGYGYTF	TGTGCCACCCGGACAGCTCCTGGCTATGGCTACACCTTC	TRBV19	.	few	TRBJ1-2
CASSLDFNRGAEAFF	TGTGCCAGCAGCTTAGATTTCAACAGGGGAGCTGAAGCTTTCTTT	TRBV7-2	TRBD1	.	TRBJ1-1
CASSLVTYEQHF	TGTGCCAGCAGCTTGGTTACCTACGAGCAGCACTTC	TRBV5-8	.	.	TRBJ2-7
CASRPGQGRNEQFF	TGCGCCAGCAGACCGGGGCAGGGTCGGAATGAGCAGTTCTTC	TRBV5-1	.	.	TRBJ2-1
CASSSQGGEAYEQYF	TGTGCCAGCAGCTCTCAAGGCGGGGAAGCCTACGAGCAGTACTTC	TRBV7-9	.	.	TRBJ2-7
CASSVDPGTDTQYF	TGTGCCAGCAGCGTAGACCCAGGCACAGATACGCAGTATTTT	TRBV9	.	.	TRBJ2-3
CASSLGGIGYGYTF	TGTGCCAGCAGCTTGGGGGGCATTGGCTATGGCTACACCTTC	TRBV5-8	.	.	TRBJ1-2
CASSKIGDREIPTNEKLFF	TGTGCCAGCAGCAAAATTGGAGACAGGGAAATACCAACTAATGAAAAACTGTTTTTT	TRBV21-1	.	.	TRBJ1-4
CGCGREIIGEQYF	TGTGGGTGTGGGAGGGAAATCATTGGGGAGCAGTACTTC	TRBV6-1	TRBD2	.	TRBJ2-7
CAINTDRAVTGNTIYF	TGTGCCATCAACACGGACAGGGCAGTTACTGGAAACACCATATATTTT	TRBV10-3	TRBD1	.	TRBJ1-3
CASSSQPSTGELFF	TGTGCCAGCAGTTCTCAGCCTTCGACCGGGGAGCTGTTTTTT	TRBV7-3	.	.	TRBJ2-2
CASSDGLATDTQYF	TGTGCCAGCAGTGACGGACTAGCGACAGATACGCAGTATTTT	TRBV6-4	TRBD2	many	TRBJ2-3
CASSGQGGNTEAFF	TGCGCCAGCAGCGGACAGGGCGGGAACACTGAAGCTTTCTTT	TRBV5-1	TRBD1	.	TRBJ1-1
CASSPPPGQGQETQYF	TGTGCCAGCAGCCCCCCGCCGGGACAGGGACAAGAGACCCAGTACTTC	TRBV11-1	TRBD1	.	TRBJ2-5
CASSTRQNTGELFF	TGCGCCAGCAGCACAAGACAGAACACCGGGGAGCTGTTTTTT	TRBV5-1	.	.	TRBJ2-2
CASSTRDRNQPQHF	TGTGCCAGCAGCACACGGGACCGCAATCAGCCCCAGCATTTT	TRBV7-8	.	.	TRBJ1-5
CASSFWVTGGETQETQYF	TGTGCCAGCAGCTTCTGGGTGACAGGGGGAGAGACGCAAGAGACCCAGTACTTC	TRBV5-8	TRBD1	.	TRBJ2-5
CASSHGAGGADTQYF	TGTGCCAGCAGTCACGGAGCGGGAGGCGCCGATACGCAGTATTTT	TRBV6-4	TRBD2	.	TRBJ2-3
CASSSDGAGETQYF	TGTGCCAGCAGCAGCGACGGAGCCGGGGAGACCCAGTACTTC	TRBV9	.	.	TRBJ2-5
CASSFDKKYGYTF	TGTGCCAGCAGTTTTGACAAAAAGTATGGCTACACCTTC	TRBV2	.	few	TRBJ1-2
CASSLALTQGPYEQYF	TGTGCCAGCAGTTTAGCCCTCACCCAGGGTCCCTACGAGCAGTACTTC	TRBV27	.	few	TRBJ2-7
CSYLSKAEAFF	TGCAGTTACCTATCCAAGGCTGAAGCTTTCTTT	TRBV20-1	.	.	TRBJ1-1
CASSSPGGPLHTQYF	TGTGCCAGCAGCTCCCCGGGAGGGCCCCTTCATACGCAGTATTTT	TRBV7-2	TRBD2	.	TRBJ2-3
CASSEGRVYYGYTF	TGTGCCAGCAGTGAAGGGAGGGTATACTATGGCTACACCTTC	TRBV2	.	.	TRBJ1-2
CASSLDAGTDTQYF	TGTGCCAGCAGCTTAGATGCTGGCACAGATACGCAGTATTTT	TRBV7-3	.	few	TRBJ2-3
CAWSVGADTDTQYF	TGTGCCTGGAGTGTTGGCGCGGACACAGATACGCAGTATTTT	TRBV30	.	.	TRBJ2-3
CSVGLGYNEQFF	TGCAGCGTTGGGCTAGGCTACAATGAGCAGTTCTTC	TRBV29-1	.	once	TRBJ2-1
CASSPFGGRTDTQYF	TGTGCCAGCAGCCCCTTTGGCGGGAGGACAGATACGCAGTATTTT	TRBV7-2	TRBD2	.	TRBJ2-3
CASRRENTGELFF	TGTGCCAGCAGGAGGGAGAACACCGGGGAGCTGTTTTTT	TRBV2	.	.	TRBJ2-2
CASSLGRARETQYF	TGTGCCAGCAGCTTAGGGAGGGCCCGGGAGACCCAGTACTTC	TRBV7-8	.	.	TRBJ2-5